The clone carrying this T cell receptor (beta chain) was counted a few times. Its antigen is not known. This CDR3 has 14 amino acids. With 5 bases removed from V and 11 bases from J, the gap between germline ends came to 20 bases. Germline V CDR1 and CDR2: SGHAT, FQNNGV. The data derive from a study of shared clonotypes between healthy human individuals. Study in general: Plates per donor: three CD4 naive, three CD4 memory, two CD8 naive, one CD8 memory.

TCRdb's table, derived via immunoSEQ multiplex PCR, lists solely in-frame clones and lacks some. The data hold under 550,000 clones, with roughly 95% observed a single time. Study results and limitations: How much donors shared clonotypes was expected to be affected by sequencing depth. Naive subsets usually exceeded memory subsets in estimated richness.

The sequenced material came from naive CD4+ T cells sorted from blood. As for subset: CD45RA+ positively selected. V usage is TRBV11-2 and J usage is TRBJ2-3; D may be TRBD1 (6 bases). The receptor comes from a woman under 40 in good health. The CDR3 loop reads CASSPQGSSLEQYF. The DNA of the CDR3 is TGTGCCAGCAGCCCCCAGGGGTCATCTCTTGAGCAGTATTTT.